The rows below give T cell receptor beta chains drawn from one sample of a study of blood T cell repertoires in COVID-19. Method: immunoSEQ multiplex PCR; TCRdb's copy keeps in-frame clones and lacks some. The sample lists about 250,000 clones, about 83% occurring once. The source material was peripheral blood. Receptors were obtained from a man in his forties with active or convalescent COVID-19. Each CDR3 is given without its conserved first and last residue. The size field is filled for only some rows; it gives once, few, many or a size class.

- TRBJ1-1 TRBV7-9 ASSGYSGNTEAF
few TRBJ1-1 TRBV6-5 ASSYIGTGRNTEAF
- TRBJ2-1 TRBV5-4 ASSIGLGGNEQF
- TRBJ1-3 TRBV30 ARPGSSGNTIY
few TRBJ1-6 TRBV30 AWSKGRANSPLH
- TRBJ1-6 TRBV30 AWSPSGSPLH
- TRBJ2-1 TRBV27 ASSFSVNEQF
- TRBJ2-1 TRBV24-1 ATSLGQGNVNEQF
- TRBJ1-2 TRBV29-1 SVAGSSKTYGYT
- TRBJ2-6 TRBV30 AWATGTPGANVLT
- TRBJ1-2 TRBV5-5 ASSPRQRDGYT
- TRBJ1-1 TRBV18 ASSPNAIDRNAEAF
- TRBJ2-7 TRBV11-3 ASSLTGITYEQY
- TRBJ2-2 TRBV9 ASSVEAQLTGELF
- TRBJ2-5 TRBV4-1 ASSQGLAGQETQY
- TRBJ2-3 TRBV30 AWSVVGDTQY
- TRBJ1-5 TRBV18 ASSPGGNQPQH
- TRBJ2-7 TRBV2 ASTDPGQGPYEQY
few TRBJ1-5 TRBV7-9 ASSLRTGQPQH
- TRBJ2-2 TRBV6-2/TRBV6-3 ASSRGGTGELF
- TRBJ1-4 TRBV7-9 ASSLGSAGGEKLF
- TRBJ2-1 TRBV24-1 ATSARDVLSSYNEQF
once TRBJ2-2 TRBV30 AWSRGLNTGELF
- TRBJ1-4 TRBV6-5 ASSNRQGLSEKLF
- TRBJ1-2 TRBV5-1 ASSEDRGGYGYT
- TRBJ2-4 TRBV29-1 SVGLAGIQY
few TRBJ2-7 TRBV15 ATSSLRDRSYEQY
once TRBJ1-2 TRBV9 ASSVGGREGYGYT
- TRBJ2-7 TRBV4-3 ASSLTGTAKAGEQY
- TRBJ1-2 TRBV10-3 AISEPRLGQDYGYT
few TRBJ2-7 TRBV6-5 ASTTGSIYEQY
- TRBJ1-1 TRBV18 ASSPGGVSEAF
- TRBJ1-1 TRBV11-2 ASSPMTAHTEAF
- TRBJ1-5 TRBV27 ASSGGTAGDQPQH
- TRBJ1-2 TRBV19 ASNSQGFLYT
- TRBJ2-7 TRBV5-1 ASSLQVQGRGEQY
once TRBJ2-5 TRBV4-2 ASSQDIRTSGSETQY
once TRBJ1-1 TRBV4-1 ASSQDLTEAF
- TRBJ2-7 TRBV5-1 ASSLEQAYYEQY
- TRBJ1-2 TRBV12-3/TRBV12-4 ASSSTGVGGYT
- TRBJ1-6 TRBV25-1 ASSQGQNSPLH
- TRBJ2-7 TRBV6-5 ASRFGQGQSYEQY
- TRBJ1-1 TRBV29-1 SVQGTTEAF
- TRBJ2-1 TRBV11-1 ASSPGGGQTYEQF
- TRBJ1-2 TRBV6-1 ASSEGGTGANYGYT
- TRBJ1-4 TRBV7-9 ASSLAGTGSEKLF
- TRBJ1-3 TRBV18 ASSPPAGAPRISGNTIY
- TRBJ1-4 TRBV2 ASSARVATNEKLF
- TRBJ2-3 TRBV3-1/TRBV3-2 ASSQRPGTSGFTDTQY
- TRBJ1-1 TRBV5-4 ASSFSGMNTEAF
- TRBJ1-2 TRBV9 ASSAGTVSGYGYT
once TRBJ1-5 TRBV24-1 ATSDSGVAQPQH
- TRBJ1-5 TRBV5-8 ASSGGDRGDVEPQH
- TRBJ2-7 TRBV7-6 ASSFNRDSSYEQY